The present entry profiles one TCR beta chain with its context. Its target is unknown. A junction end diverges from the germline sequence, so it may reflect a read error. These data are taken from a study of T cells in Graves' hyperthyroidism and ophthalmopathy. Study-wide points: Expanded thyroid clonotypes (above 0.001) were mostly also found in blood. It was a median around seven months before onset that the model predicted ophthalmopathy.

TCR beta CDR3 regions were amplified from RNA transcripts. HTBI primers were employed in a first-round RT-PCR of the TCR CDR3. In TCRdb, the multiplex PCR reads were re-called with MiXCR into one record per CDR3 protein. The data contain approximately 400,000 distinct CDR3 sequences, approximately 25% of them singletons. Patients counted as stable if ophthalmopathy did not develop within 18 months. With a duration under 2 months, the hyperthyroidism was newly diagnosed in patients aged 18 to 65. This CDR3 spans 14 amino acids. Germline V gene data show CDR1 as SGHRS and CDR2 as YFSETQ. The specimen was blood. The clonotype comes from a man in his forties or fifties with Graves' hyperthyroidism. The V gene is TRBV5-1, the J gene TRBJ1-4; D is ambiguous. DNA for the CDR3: TGTGCCAGCAGCCCAAGTAGGGATAATGAAAAACTGTTTTTT. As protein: CASSPSRDNEKLFF.